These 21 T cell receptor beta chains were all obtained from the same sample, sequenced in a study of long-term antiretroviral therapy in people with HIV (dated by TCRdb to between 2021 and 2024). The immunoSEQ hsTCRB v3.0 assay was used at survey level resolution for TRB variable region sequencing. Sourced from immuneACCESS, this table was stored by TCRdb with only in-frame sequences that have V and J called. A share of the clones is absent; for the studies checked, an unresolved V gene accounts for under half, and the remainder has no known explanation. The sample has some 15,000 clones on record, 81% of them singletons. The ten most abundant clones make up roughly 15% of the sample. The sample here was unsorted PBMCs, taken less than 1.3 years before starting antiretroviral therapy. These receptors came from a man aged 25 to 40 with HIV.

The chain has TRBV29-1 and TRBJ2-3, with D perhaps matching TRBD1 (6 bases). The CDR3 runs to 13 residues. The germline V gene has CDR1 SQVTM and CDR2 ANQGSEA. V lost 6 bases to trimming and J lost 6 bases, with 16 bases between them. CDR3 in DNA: TGCAGCGTCAGACAGGCCTTGGGCGATACGCAGTATTTT. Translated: CSVRQALGDTQYF.

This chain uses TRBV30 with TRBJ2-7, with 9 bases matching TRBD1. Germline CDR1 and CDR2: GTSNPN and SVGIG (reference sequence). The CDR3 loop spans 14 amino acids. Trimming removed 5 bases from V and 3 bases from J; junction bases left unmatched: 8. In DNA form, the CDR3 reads TGTGCCTGGCGCCCGGGACAGGGACACTACGAGCAGTACTTC. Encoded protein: CAWRPGQGHYEQYF.

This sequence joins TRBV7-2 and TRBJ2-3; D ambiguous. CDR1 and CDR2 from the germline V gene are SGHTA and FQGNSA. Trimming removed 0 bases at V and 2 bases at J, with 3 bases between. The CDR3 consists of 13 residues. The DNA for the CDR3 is TGTGCCAGCAGCTTAGCTATCACAGATACGCAGTATTTT. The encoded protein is CASSLAITDTQYF.

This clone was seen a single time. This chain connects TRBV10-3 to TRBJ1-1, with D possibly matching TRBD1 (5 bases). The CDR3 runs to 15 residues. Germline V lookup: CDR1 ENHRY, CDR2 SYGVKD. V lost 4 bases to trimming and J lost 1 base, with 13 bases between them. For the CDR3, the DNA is TGTGCCATCAGTGGCTGGGACGGGCAGAACACTGAAGCTTTCTTT. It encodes CAISGWDGQNTEAFF.

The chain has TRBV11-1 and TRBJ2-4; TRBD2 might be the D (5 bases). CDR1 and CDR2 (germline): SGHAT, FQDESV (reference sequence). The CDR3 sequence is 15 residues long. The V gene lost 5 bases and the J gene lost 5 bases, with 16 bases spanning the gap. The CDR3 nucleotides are TGTGCCAGCAGCCCCCTATCGGGAACTGAAAACATTCAGTACTTC. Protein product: CASSPLSGTENIQYF.

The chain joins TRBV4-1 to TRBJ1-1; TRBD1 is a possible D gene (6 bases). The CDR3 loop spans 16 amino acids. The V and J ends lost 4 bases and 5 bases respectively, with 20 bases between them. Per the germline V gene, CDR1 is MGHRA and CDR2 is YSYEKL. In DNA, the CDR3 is TGCGCCAGCAGCCCTTCGCAGGGGCAGGTTTTGACTGAAGCTTTCTTT. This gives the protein CASSPSQGQVLTEAFF.

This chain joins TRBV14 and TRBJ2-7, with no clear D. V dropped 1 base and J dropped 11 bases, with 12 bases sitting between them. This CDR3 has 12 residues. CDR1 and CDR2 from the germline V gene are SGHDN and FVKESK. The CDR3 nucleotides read TGTGCCAGCAGCCAAGCTTTACAGAGAAAGTACTTC. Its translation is CASSQALQRKYF.

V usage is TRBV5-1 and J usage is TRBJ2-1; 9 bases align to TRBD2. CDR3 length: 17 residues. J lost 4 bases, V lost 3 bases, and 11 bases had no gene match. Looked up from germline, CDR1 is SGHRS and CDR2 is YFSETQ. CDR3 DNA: TGCGCCAGCAGCTGGGTGGGGCGGGAGGGCCCATACAATGAGCAGTTCTTC. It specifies CASSWVGREGPYNEQFF. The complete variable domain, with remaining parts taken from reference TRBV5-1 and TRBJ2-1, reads KAGVTQTPRYLIKTRGQQVTLSCSPISGHRSVSWYQQTPGQGLQFLFEYFSETQRNKGNFPGRFSGRQFSNSRSEMNVSTLELGDSALYLCASSWVGREGPYNEQFFGPGTRLTVL.

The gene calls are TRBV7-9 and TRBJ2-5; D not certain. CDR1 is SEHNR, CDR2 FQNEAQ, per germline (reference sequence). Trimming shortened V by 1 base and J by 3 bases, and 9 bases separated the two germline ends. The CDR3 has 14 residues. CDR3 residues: CASSLVGSEETQYF. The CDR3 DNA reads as TGTGCCAGCAGCTTAGTTGGCAGCGAAGAGACCCAGTACTTC.

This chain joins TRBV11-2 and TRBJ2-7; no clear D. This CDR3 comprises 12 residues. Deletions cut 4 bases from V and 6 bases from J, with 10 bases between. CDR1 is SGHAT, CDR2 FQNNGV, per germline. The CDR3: CASSSGYLEQYF. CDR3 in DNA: TGTGCCAGCAGCTCCGGGTACCTCGAGCAGTACTTC.

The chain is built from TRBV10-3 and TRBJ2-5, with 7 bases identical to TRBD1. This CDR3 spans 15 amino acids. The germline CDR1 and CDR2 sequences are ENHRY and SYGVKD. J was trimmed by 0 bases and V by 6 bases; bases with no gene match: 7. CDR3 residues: CAISQTGQNQETQYF. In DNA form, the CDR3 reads TGTGCCATCAGCCAAACGGGACAGAACCAAGAGACCCAGTACTTC.

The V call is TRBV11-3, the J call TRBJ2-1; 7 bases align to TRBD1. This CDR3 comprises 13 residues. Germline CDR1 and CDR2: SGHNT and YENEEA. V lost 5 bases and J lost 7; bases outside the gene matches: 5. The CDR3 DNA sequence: TGTGCCAGCAGCAGCAACAGGGGAAATGAGCAGTTCTTC. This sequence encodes CASSSNRGNEQFF.

The CDR3 DNA reads as TGTGCCAGCAGTTTATCGGCAGCGACTATCTTTAACAATGAGCAGTTCTTC. This gives the protein CASSLSAATIFNNEQFF. The V and J genes are TRBV28 and TRBJ2-1; a weak D match, TRBD2 (5 bases). The CDR3 totals 17 residues. Germline values: CDR1 MDHEN, CDR2 SYDVKM. Trimming pared 1 base from V and 5 bases from J, leaving 18 bases between. Full variable domain (remainder filled in from reference TRBV28 and TRBJ2-1): DVKVTQSSRYLVKRTGEKVFLECVQDMDHENMFWYRQDPGLGLRLIYFSYDVKMKEKGDIPEGYSVSREKKERFSLILESASTNQTSMYLCASSLSAATIFNNEQFFGPGTRLTVL.

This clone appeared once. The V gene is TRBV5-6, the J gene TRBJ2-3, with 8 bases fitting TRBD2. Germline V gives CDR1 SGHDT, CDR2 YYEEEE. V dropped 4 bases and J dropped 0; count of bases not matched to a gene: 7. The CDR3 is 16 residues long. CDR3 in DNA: TGTGCCAGCAGCCGGGGTAGCGGGGTTAGCACAGATACGCAGTATTTT. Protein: CASSRGSGVSTDTQYF.

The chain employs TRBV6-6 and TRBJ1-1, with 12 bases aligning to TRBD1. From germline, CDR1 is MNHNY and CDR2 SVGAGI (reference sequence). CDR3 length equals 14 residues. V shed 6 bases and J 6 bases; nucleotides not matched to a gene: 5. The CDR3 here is CASSPGTGGPEAFF. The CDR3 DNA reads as TGTGCCAGCAGCCCCGGGACAGGGGGCCCTGAAGCTTTCTTT.

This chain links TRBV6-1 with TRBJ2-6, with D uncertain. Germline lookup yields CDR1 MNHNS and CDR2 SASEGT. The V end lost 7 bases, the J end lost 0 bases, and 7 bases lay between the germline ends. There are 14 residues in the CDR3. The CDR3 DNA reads TGTGCCAGCAACCCAGTCTCTGGGGCCAACGTCCTGACTTTC. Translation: CASNPVSGANVLTF.

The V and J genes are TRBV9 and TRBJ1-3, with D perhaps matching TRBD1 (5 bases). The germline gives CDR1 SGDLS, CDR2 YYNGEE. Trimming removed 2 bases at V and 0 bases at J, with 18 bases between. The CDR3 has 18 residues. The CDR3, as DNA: TGTGCCAGCAGCGTCGGGACCCAGGCCCAAACCTCTGGAAACACCATATATTTT. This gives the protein CASSVGTQAQTSGNTIYF.

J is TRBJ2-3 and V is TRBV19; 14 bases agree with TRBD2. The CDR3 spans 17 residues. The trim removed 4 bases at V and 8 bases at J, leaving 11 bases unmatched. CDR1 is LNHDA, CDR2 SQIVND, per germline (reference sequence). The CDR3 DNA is TGTGCCAGTAGTAACGGACTAGCGGGAGGCTCTCTGGGTACGCAGTATTTT. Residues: CASSNGLAGGSLGTQYF.

Written as DNA, the CDR3 is TGTGCCAGCAGTGGGATAACAACAGGGTTACTCCAAGAGACCCAGTACTTC. Translating gives CASSGITTGLLQETQYF. V gene TRBV6-1 combines with J gene TRBJ2-5; weak D call: TRBD1 (6 bases). V was shortened by 4 bases and J by 1 base, with 19 bases between the two germline ends. There are 17 residues in the CDR3. Germline lookup yields CDR1 MNHNS and CDR2 SASEGT.

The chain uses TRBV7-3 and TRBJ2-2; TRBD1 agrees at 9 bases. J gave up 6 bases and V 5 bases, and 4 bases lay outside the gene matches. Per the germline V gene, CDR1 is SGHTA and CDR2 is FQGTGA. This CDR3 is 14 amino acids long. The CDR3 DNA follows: TGTGCCAGCAGCCTACGACAGGGGGCCGGGGAGCTGTTTTTT. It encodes CASSLRQGAGELFF.

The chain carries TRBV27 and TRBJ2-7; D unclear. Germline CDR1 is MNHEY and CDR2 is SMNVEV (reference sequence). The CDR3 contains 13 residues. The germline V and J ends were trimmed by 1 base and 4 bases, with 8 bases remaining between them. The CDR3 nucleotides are TGTGCCAGCAGTTTATATGCCCATTACGAGCAGTACTTC. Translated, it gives CASSLYAHYEQYF.